Listed below are T cell receptor beta chains from one sample, sequenced in a study of T-cell memory formation after mild COVID-19. One entry per CDR3 protein results from TCRdb running MiXCR on the 5' RACE reads. This table holds tens of thousands of distinct CDR3 sequences, approximately 15% found once. Source material: PBMCs or a T cell subset sorted from them (not recorded which). The receptors come from an adult woman who had mild COVID-19 (a few samples of this study predate the infection). Cell type and time point are not known. The conserved cysteine and the conserved F or W are not part of the CDR3 here. Fields, in order: J gene, V gene, CDR3 protein.

>TRBJ1-5|TRBV10-3
AISESWGPDGNQPQH
>TRBJ2-4|TRBV20-1
SARTSGRPAIAKNIQY
>TRBJ2-1|TRBV27
ASSSDQGGVNEQF
>TRBJ2-5|TRBV9
ASSSSRGETQY
>TRBJ1-2|TRBV7-9
ASSLVYGNGYT
>TRBJ2-7|TRBV11-2
ASSLDSFGAGEDYEQY
>TRBJ2-3|TRBV27
ASSFLSDTQY
>TRBJ1-2|TRBV27
ASSFRGSSYGYT
>TRBJ2-3|TRBV24-1
ATSRRDSDTQY
>TRBJ1-1|TRBV11-2
ASSPDTEAF
>TRBJ1-5|TRBV21-1
ASSKDGRESNQPQH
>TRBJ2-4|TRBV9
ASSVGQGGNIQY
>TRBJ2-3|TRBV6-5
ASSTTGTGTISDTQY
>TRBJ2-1|TRBV15
ATSVSGGGSYNEQF
>TRBJ2-1|TRBV6-5
ASSYSRDRGHNEQF
>TRBJ2-5|TRBV3-1
ASSQDFTGLADMKTQY
>TRBJ1-2|TRBV12-3/TRBV12-4
ATRASRDYGYT
>TRBJ2-2|TRBV6-2/TRBV6-3
ASSYSNGAGELF
>TRBJ2-1|TRBV29-1
SVEGRLAGGPGYNEQF
>TRBJ1-1|TRBV11-3
ASSPVGQGAKDTEAF
>TRBJ2-1|TRBV5-1
ASSPPTSGLNNEQF
>TRBJ1-4|TRBV4-3
ASSQESRTGLKEKLF
>TRBJ2-1|TRBV29-1
SVAGLAGVTEQF
>TRBJ2-1|TRBV12-3/TRBV12-4
ASRGSRLF
>TRBJ2-3|TRBV7-9
ASSLKLTDRTTDTQY
>TRBJ2-2|TRBV4-1
ASSQVGGGRALGRWELF
>TRBJ2-3|TRBV29-1
SVWDSTDTQY
>TRBJ1-1|TRBV7-9
ASSSPGGTEAF
>TRBJ1-6|TRBV7-2
ASSPGPYGGEASPLH
>TRBJ2-1|TRBV10-3
ATASPGQGRQF
>TRBJ2-3|TRBV6-5
ASSPPFTDTQY
>TRBJ1-4|TRBV7-9
ASSQRQGTNEKLF
>TRBJ2-7|TRBV12-3/TRBV12-4
ASSPGTASYEQY
>TRBJ2-7|TRBV6-2/TRBV6-3
ASSPGQENHEQY
>TRBJ2-3|TRBV24-1
ATSDYRESTDTQY
>TRBJ2-1|TRBV7-9
ASSPQGTSSEQF
>TRBJ2-7|TRBV7-8
ASSFRGGATEQY
>TRBJ2-2|TRBV5-1
ASSLDSLTGELF
>TRBJ2-1|TRBV5-1
ASRDGFNEQF
>TRBJ1-2|TRBV12-3/TRBV12-4
ASSIGLYGYT
>TRBJ1-6|TRBV23-1
ASSQSSRQRPLH
>TRBJ2-4|TRBV20-1
SARSMDSPGGNIQY
>TRBJ2-7|TRBV11-3
ASSLRGWPYEQY
>TRBJ2-6|TRBV9
ASSVRIQTSGANVLT
>TRBJ2-1|TRBV27
ASSLSVVNEQF
>TRBJ2-7|TRBV7-6
ASGFEPHEQY
>TRBJ2-3|TRBV5-1
ASSTYPDTQY
>TRBJ2-1|TRBV30
AWGLAGGPRVDEQF